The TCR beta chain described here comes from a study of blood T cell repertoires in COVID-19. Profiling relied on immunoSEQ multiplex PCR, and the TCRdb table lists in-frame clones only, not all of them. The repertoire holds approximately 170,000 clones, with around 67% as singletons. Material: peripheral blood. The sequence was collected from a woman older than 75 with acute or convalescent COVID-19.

The CDR3 region is CASSYPSGSWGSYNEQFF. In DNA form, the CDR3 reads TGTGCCAGCAGCTATCCCAGCGGGAGTTGGGGCTCCTACAATGAGCAGTTCTTC. This chain links TRBV5-6 with TRBJ2-1, with 8 bases that match TRBD2. The CDR3 spans 18 residues. Per germline, CDR1 SGHDT and CDR2 YYEEEE. V shed 3 bases and J 0 bases; nucleotides not matched to a gene: 11. The full variable domain, rest sourced from reference TRBV5-6 and TRBJ2-1, is DAGVTQSPTHLIKTRGQQVTLRCSPKSGHDTVSWYQQALGQGPQFIFQYYEEEERQRGNFPDRFSGHQFPNYSSELNVNALLLGDSALYLCASSYPSGSWGSYNEQFFGPGTRLTVL.